This T cell receptor (beta chain) appears in the sequencing data of a study of T cell repertoires in cytomegalovirus infection. Study in general: CMV infection plus the matching HLA type was flagged by public TCR beta signatures. General study results and limits: Summed public TCR beta family frequency identified CMV carriers bearing the relevant HLA. Across the ex vivo response, the dominant clonotypes were HLA-C-restricted CMV-specific TCR beta clonotypes.

TCRdb reprocessed the reads with MiXCR, giving one entry per CDR3 protein. The sample yields approximately 600,000 distinct CDR3 sequences, roughly 42% seen once. Concerning this clonotype: Its antigen is currently unknown.

The receptor's source is a human donor in good health (CMV status not recorded). Some clones in this sample may be carry-over from other donors' samples. The sequenced sample was cultured PBMCs, obtained from culture after CMV antigen stimulation.

This CDR3 is CATEPSNTGELFF. DNA of the CDR3: TGTGCCACCGAACCCTCGAACACCGGGGAGCTGTTTTTT. This rearrangement joins TRBV19 to TRBJ2-2; D gene unclear. The CDR3 extends over 13 amino acids. V shed 10 bases and J shed 0 bases, with 9 bases lying between them. The germline V gene encodes CDR1 LNHDA and CDR2 SQIVND (reference sequence).